The clone carrying this T cell receptor beta chain was detected ten times or more. The CDR3 contains 15 residues. The V end lost 5 bases, the J end lost 2 bases, and 16 bases lay between the germline ends. Germline loops: CDR1 SGDLS, CDR2 YYNGEE. TCRdb reprocessed the 5' RACE reads with MiXCR, giving one entry per CDR3 protein. The sample includes over 40,000 distinct CDR3 sequences, roughly 30% seen only once; the top ten take approximately 4.1%. Specimen: tumor-infiltrating memory CD4+ T cells sorted from the breast tumor. As to subset: memory CD4+ T cells, CD4+CD45RO+CD25-. The clonotype originates from a female donor with breast cancer. The gene calls are TRBV9 and TRBJ1-2, with D tentatively TRBD1 (6 bases). This CDR3 is CASSATGARNYGYTF. The CDR3 DNA reads TGTGCCAGCAGTGCGACAGGAGCCAGAAACTATGGCTACACCTTC. Complete variable domain (other parts from reference TRBV9 and TRBJ1-2): DSGVTQTPKHLITATGQRVTLRCSPRSGDLSVYWYQQSLDQGLQFLIQYYNGEERAKGNILERFSAQQFPDLHSELNLSSLELGDSALYFCASSATGARNYGYTFGSGTRLTVV.